The entry below describes one T cell receptor beta chain. Its antigen is unknown. The sample comes from a study of CD8 T cells in ankylosing spondylitis. Points from the study as a whole: Apparently characteristic of ankylosing spondylitis blood was a TCR beta motif (eight highly homologous variants). In ankylosing spondylitis patients, matched synovial fluid reportedly showed significant enrichment of disease-linked clones. As for the disease-linked clones, they showed a CD8+ phenotype and occurred at relatively low frequencies in peripheral blood. Some of these motif variants have turned up before, in reports on reactive arthritis synovial fluid and blood.

Trimming took 6 bases from V and 3 from J, leaving 12 bases between them. The CDR3 covers 14 residues. Germline CDR1 reads SGHRS; CDR2 reads YFSETQ. Quantitative 5'-RACE was performed with molecular barcodes, and it yielded the TCR beta libraries. TCRdb fed the 5' RACE reads into MiXCR, producing one record per CDR3 protein. This table has around 430,000 distinct CDR3 sequences, 17% appearing once. This rearrangement joins TRBV5-1 to TRBJ2-2; a weak D match, TRBD2 (7 bases). Material for sequencing was blood, either unsorted or a sorted T cell fraction (not recorded which). The clonotype originates from a male donor with ankylosing spondylitis. The chain's CDR3 is CASKWGGDTGELFF. For the CDR3, the DNA is TGCGCCAGCAAGTGGGGGGGCGACACCGGGGAGCTGTTTTTT.